This T cell receptor beta chain is drawn from a study of blood T cell repertoires in COVID-19. Here immunoSEQ multiplex PCR was the method, and the copy in TCRdb shows in-frame clones only, minus some. The table lists under 350,000 clones, 86% of them singletons. This clonotype was sampled from a man between 18 and 29 years old with active or convalescent COVID-19. The sequenced material came from peripheral blood.

CDR3 loop: CASSFATGPGELFF. For the CDR3, the DNA is TGTGCCAGCAGTTTTGCAACAGGTCCCGGGGAGCTGTTTTTT. This chain uses TRBV27 with TRBJ2-2; maybe TRBD1 (5 bases). V was pared by 3 bases and J by 6 bases, with 11 bases between. Germline CDR1 reads MNHEY; CDR2 reads SMNVEV (reference sequence). The CDR3 spans 14 residues.